Below, 18 T cell receptor beta chains from the same sample are listed, as sequenced in a study of PD-L1 blockade in urothelial cancer. Sequencing was performed with immunoSEQ multiplex PCR; in TCRdb, only in-frame clones are kept and a portion is missing. This table holds around 100,000 clones, roughly 91% found once. Sample time point: pretreatment peripheral blood. Specimen: PBMCs, collected around atezolizumab (anti-PD-L1) treatment. The receptors shown here come from a man aged 55 to 70 with urothelial cancer.

V gene TRBV19 combines with J gene TRBJ2-1; perhaps TRBD1 as D (5 bases). V was cut by 5 bases and J by 7 bases, with 15 bases left in between. CDR3 size: 14 residues. Germline V gives CDR1 LNHDA, CDR2 SQIVND (reference sequence). The CDR3 nucleotides are TGTGCCAGTAGTCACCTAGGGGAAATAAATGAGCAGTTCTTC. Translation gives CASSHLGEINEQFF.

The chain has TRBV7-9 and TRBJ2-4; TRBD1 might be the D (5 bases). Trimming took 1 base from V and 5 from J, leaving 6 bases between them. The germline V gene has CDR1 SEHNR and CDR2 FQNEAQ (reference sequence). CDR3 length equals 13 residues. The chain's CDR3 is CASSLEGQNIQYF. The CDR3 nucleotides are TGTGCCAGCAGCTTAGAGGGGCAAAACATTCAGTACTTC. Based on the CDR3 plus reference TRBV7-9 and TRBJ2-4, the full variable domain is DTGVSQNPRHKITKRGQNVTFRCDPISEHNRLYWYRQTLGQGPEFLTYFQNEAQLEKSRLLSDRFSAERPKGSFSTLEIQRTEQGDSAMYLCASSLEGQNIQYFGAGTRLSVL.

J is TRBJ2-3 and V is TRBV9, with 8 bases matching TRBD2. The CDR3 length is 15 residues. The germline gives CDR1 SGDLS, CDR2 YYNGEE. V shed 0 bases and J 3 bases; nucleotides not matched to a gene: 3. CDR3 amino acids: CASSVGSGSTDTQYF. The DNA for the CDR3 is TGTGCCAGCAGCGTAGGGAGCGGGAGTACAGATACGCAGTATTTT.

The chain links TRBV4-3 to TRBJ1-2; 12 bases are a match to TRBD1. The length of the CDR3 is 15 residues. The V segment lost 4 bases and the J segment 8 bases; nucleotides outside the gene matches: 8. Per germline, CDR1 LGHNA and CDR2 YSLEER. CDR3 DNA: TGCGCCAGCAGCCCCTACGGGACAGGGGGCCGAGGCTACACCTTC. Encoded protein: CASSPYGTGGRGYTF.

The V call is TRBV9, the J call TRBJ2-3, with TRBD2 identical over 10 bases. V was pared by 0 bases and J by 0 bases, with 4 bases of the junction left unmatched. Germline V CDR1 and CDR2: SGDLS, YYNGEE. The CDR3 contains 17 residues. The CDR3 nucleotides read TGTGCCAGCAGCGTAGAGCGGGGGGGACCTAGCACAGATACGCAGTATTTT. Protein: CASSVERGGPSTDTQYF. The entire variable domain, with the rest obtained from reference TRBV9 and TRBJ2-3, is as follows: DSGVTQTPKHLITATGQRVTLRCSPRSGDLSVYWYQQSLDQGLQFLIQYYNGEERAKGNILERFSAQQFPDLHSELNLSSLELGDSALYFCASSVERGGPSTDTQYFGPGTRLTVL.

This clone has a single count. J is TRBJ2-1 and V is TRBV5-1, with 7 bases matching TRBD1. Looked up from germline, CDR1 is SGHRS and CDR2 is YFSETQ. This CDR3 has 16 amino acids. Losses at the gene ends were 1 base for V and 8 bases for J; bases not matched to a gene: 12. CDR3 sequence reads: CASSLSTGYLGDEQFF. In DNA, the CDR3 is TGCGCCAGCAGCTTGTCGACAGGGTATTTAGGCGATGAGCAGTTCTTC.

The gene calls are TRBV27 and TRBJ2-1, with D possibly TRBD1 on 6 matching bases. CDR3 size: 15 residues. The V and J ends lost 6 bases and 0 bases respectively, with 12 bases between them. Germline CDR1 MNHEY, CDR2 SMNVEV (reference sequence). The CDR3 loop is CASRTGAPSYNEQFF. DNA for the CDR3: TGTGCCAGCAGGACAGGTGCACCCTCCTACAATGAGCAGTTCTTC.

The chain carries TRBV11-2 and TRBJ2-5; tentative D call: TRBD2 (5 bases). Looked up from germline, CDR1 is SGHAT and CDR2 is FQNNGV. Trimming left V 1 base short and J 5 bases short, with 11 bases between. The CDR3 is 14 amino acids. CDR3 region: CASSLAVGGETQYF. CDR3 bases: TGTGCCAGCAGCTTAGCGGTAGGCGGGGAGACCCAGTACTTC.

This clone appeared many times. V and J are TRBV2 and TRBJ1-2; D gene unclear. CDR3 length equals 14 residues. CDR1 is SNHLY, CDR2 FYNNEI, per germline. Trimming cost V 2 bases and J 1 base, with 8 bases left between them. The CDR3 DNA reads as TGTGCCAGCAGTGAACAGGCGCTTAACTATGGCTACACCTTC. Its protein product is CASSEQALNYGYTF.

Here the CDR3 reads CASSRLPDSKIKETQYF. DNA for the CDR3: TGCGCCAGCAGCCGCCTACCCGACAGCAAGATTAAAGAGACCCAGTACTTC. This chain joins TRBV4-1 and TRBJ2-5; D might be TRBD1 (5 bases). Germline CDR1 MGHRA, CDR2 YSYEKL. V gave up 4 bases and J gave up 3 bases, with 21 bases separating them. CDR3 length: 17 residues.

The V gene is TRBV6-5, the J gene TRBJ1-5, with 8 bases that match TRBD1. Germline V gives CDR1 MNHEY, CDR2 SVGAGI. The CDR3 consists of 15 residues. Trimming cost V 6 bases and J 1 base; bases outside gene matches: 5. CDR3 sequence reads: CASRDREPSNQPQHF. CDR3 nucleotides: TGTGCCAGCAGGGACAGGGAACCAAGCAATCAGCCCCAGCATTTT.

V gene TRBV2 combines with J gene TRBJ2-7, with D tentatively TRBD1 (6 bases). CDR1 and CDR2 (germline): SNHLY, FYNNEI. The CDR3 has 14 amino acids. V lost 6 bases, J lost 6 bases, and 18 bases lay in between. The DNA for the CDR3 is TGTGCCAGCAGACGACAGGCGACGTCCGCCGAGCAGTACTTC. Amino acids: CASRRQATSAEQYF.

The chain employs TRBV9 and TRBJ2-1, with 15 bases that match TRBD2. The CDR3 spans 16 residues. Looked up from germline, CDR1 is SGDLS and CDR2 is YYNGEE. J was trimmed by 9 bases and V by 6 bases; bases with no gene match: 10. In nucleotides, the CDR3 is TGTGCCAGCACCTCTACGGGACTAGCGGGGGGCAGTGAGCAGTTCTTC. It specifies CASTSTGLAGGSEQFF. Based on the CDR3 plus reference TRBV9 and TRBJ2-1, the full variable domain is DSGVTQTPKHLITATGQRVTLRCSPRSGDLSVYWYQQSLDQGLQFLIQYYNGEERAKGNILERFSAQQFPDLHSELNLSSLELGDSALYFCASTSTGLAGGSEQFFGPGTRLTVL.

The J gene is TRBJ1-3, the V gene TRBV9; TRBD1 matches at 10 bases. CDR1 and CDR2 from the germline V gene are SGDLS and YYNGEE. J gave up 7 bases and V 0 bases, and 1 base lay outside the gene matches. The CDR3 sequence is 14 residues long. The CDR3, as DNA: TGTGCCAGCAGCGTAGGGACAGGGGGGAACACCATATATTTT. It yields the protein CASSVGTGGNTIYF.

V is TRBV5-3 and J is TRBJ2-7, with TRBD1 matching over 9 bases. TRBV5-3 has ORF status, its function being uncertain. Losses at the gene ends were 4 bases for V and 6 bases for J; bases not matched to a gene: 8. This CDR3 region has 14 residues. CDR3 in DNA: TGTGCCAGAAGCAGTCCGGGACAGGGTGGCGAGCAGTACTTC. Protein product: CARSSPGQGGEQYF.

In this sample, this clone turned up a few times. The chain joins TRBV4-3 to TRBJ2-7; possible D gene TRBD1, 5 bases. Per the germline V gene, CDR1 is LGHNA and CDR2 is YSLEER. CDR3 size: 13 residues. Deletions cut 0 bases from V and 3 bases from J, with 6 bases between. CDR3 region: CASSQEDNYEQYF. The CDR3 nucleotides are TGCGCCAGCAGCCAAGAGGACAACTACGAGCAGTACTTC.

This clone was seen a single time. V is TRBV28 and J is TRBJ1-3; D is uncertain. Germline V gives CDR1 MDHEN, CDR2 SYDVKM. The CDR3 totals 19 residues. Trimming pared 3 bases from V and 1 base from J, leaving 22 bases between. The CDR3 DNA sequence: TGTGCCAGCAGTTTTTTATCATCTACCCGGAGATTTTCTGGAAACACCATATATTTT. Translation gives CASSFLSSTRRFSGNTIYF.

The chain carries TRBV9 and TRBJ2-3; 13 bases align to TRBD2. Looked up from germline, CDR1 is SGDLS and CDR2 is YYNGEE. CDR3 length: 15 residues. Trimming removed 3 bases from V and 5 bases from J; junction bases left unmatched: 3. The CDR3 here is CASSGGLAGVDTQYF. DNA of the CDR3: TGTGCCAGCAGCGGCGGACTAGCGGGAGTAGATACGCAGTATTTT.